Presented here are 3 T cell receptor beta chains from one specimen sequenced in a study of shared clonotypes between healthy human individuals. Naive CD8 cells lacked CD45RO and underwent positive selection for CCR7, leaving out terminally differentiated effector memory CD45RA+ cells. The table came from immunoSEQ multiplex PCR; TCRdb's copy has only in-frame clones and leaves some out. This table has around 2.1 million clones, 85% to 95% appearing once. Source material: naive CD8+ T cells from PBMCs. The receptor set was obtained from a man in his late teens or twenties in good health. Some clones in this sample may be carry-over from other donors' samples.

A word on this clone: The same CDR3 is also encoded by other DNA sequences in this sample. This CDR3 is CASSVRGDTEAFF. CDR3 DNA: TGTGCCAGCAGCGTACGAGGGGACACTGAAGCTTTCTTT. The V gene is TRBV9, the J gene TRBJ1-1, with D perhaps matching TRBD1 (5 bases). This CDR3 region has 13 residues. Per germline, CDR1 SGDLS and CDR2 YYNGEE. V lost 1 base, J lost 3 bases, and 7 bases lay in between.

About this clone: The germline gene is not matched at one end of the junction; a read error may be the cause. CDR3 in amino acids: CAGSQRGAEAFF. Written as DNA, the CDR3 is TGCGCCGGCAGCCAACGGGGAGCTGAAGCTTTCTTT. The chain has TRBV4-1 and TRBJ1-1; D unclear. Germline CDR1 MGHRA, CDR2 YSYEKL. The CDR3 consists of 12 residues.

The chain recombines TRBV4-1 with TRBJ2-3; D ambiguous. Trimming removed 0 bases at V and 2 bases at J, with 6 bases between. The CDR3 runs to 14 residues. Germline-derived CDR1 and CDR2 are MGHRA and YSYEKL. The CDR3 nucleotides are TGCGCCAGCAGCCAAGAGAGACTCACAGATACGCAGTATTTT. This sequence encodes CASSQERLTDTQYF.